Listed below are T cell receptor beta chains from one sample, sequenced in a study of blood T cell repertoires in COVID-19. Repertoires were generated with immunoSEQ multiplex PCR, while TCRdb's copy carries only in-frame clones and drops some. The table lists around 63,000 clones, about 76% of them singletons. Sample: peripheral blood. The receptors stem from a woman older than 75 with active or convalescent COVID-19. CDR3s include the opening cysteine and the closing phenylalanine or tryptophan. The D gene is left open where the match is weak. Size is stated for part of the rows, as once, few or many counts, or as a class when the clone is expanded.

TRBV5-4	TRBJ2-1	TRBD2	-	TGTGCCAGCAGCTTCCTAGCGGGTGACTACAATGAGCAGTTCTTC	CASSFLAGDYNEQFF
TRBV21-1	TRBJ2-7	-	-	TGTGCCAGCAGCAAGACTAACACGTCTTATTACGAGCAGTACTTC	CASSKTNTSYYEQYF
TRBV5-1	TRBJ1-4	-	-	TGCGCCAGCAGCGTGGGGTGGGGACAAGGGCTGTTTTTT	CASSVGWGQGLFF
TRBV6-5	TRBJ1-2	-	-	TGTGCCAGCAGTTACTCCCTGACAGATGGCTACACCTTC	CASSYSLTDGYTF
TRBV5-1	TRBJ1-3	-	-	TGCGCCAGCAGCTTGGCAGGGGTCCTCTCTGGAAACACCATATATTTT	CASSLAGVLSGNTIYF
TRBV28	TRBJ2-2	-	-	TGTGCCAGCAGTTCCGGCGGGGGCAGTACCGGGGAGCTGTTTTTT	CASSSGGGSTGELFF
TRBV4-2	TRBJ1-6	-	-	TGTGCCAGCAGCCAAGAGAGCGGCCCGGATTCACCCCTCCACTTT	CASSQESGPDSPLHF
TRBV7-2	TRBJ1-4	-	-	TGTGCCAGCAGCCTCCAAGGGGGGGCTAATGAAAAACTGTTTTTT	CASSLQGGANEKLFF
TRBV6-6	TRBJ2-1	TRBD1	-	TGTGCCAGCAGTTACCGGACAGGGGGCAAGGAGCAGTTCTTC	CASSYRTGGKEQFF
TRBV12-3/TRBV12-4	TRBJ1-2	-	-	TGTGCCAGCAGTTTAGCGCTCGGTGGCTACACCTTC	CASSLALGGYTF
TRBV28	TRBJ1-2	TRBD1	few	TGTGCCAGCAGTCTCCCTACCGGACAGGGAGGGGGCTACACCTTC	CASSLPTGQGGGYTF
TRBV12-3/TRBV12-4	TRBJ2-6	-	-	TGTGCCACCACCTACGGGGCCAACGTCCTGACTTTC	CATTYGANVLTF
TRBV5-4	TRBJ1-1	-	-	TGTGCCAGCAGCCAGGGAAACAGGGTTGGGGGCACTGAAGCTTTCTTT	CASSQGNRVGGTEAFF
TRBV11-2	TRBJ1-1	-	-	TGTGCCAGCAGCCCGCCAGTGGTTAACACTGAAGCTTTCTTT	CASSPPVVNTEAFF